This T cell receptor beta chain was sequenced in a study of cytomegalovirus exposure and HLA in healthy donors. In germline, CDR1 is LGHNA, CDR2 YNFKEQ. The CDR3 sequence is 16 residues long. Trimming cost V 3 bases and J 7 bases, with 18 bases left between them. Clones were sequenced by immunoSEQ multiplex PCR, and TCRdb holds only the in-frame ones, with some missing. The table records around 120,000 clones, about 82% of them present only once. The study drew the donors from its 120-subject validation cohort, separate from the roughly 670-subject first cohort. General study results and limits: Most TCR sequences were seen very rarely across donors, but some public TCRs occurred in many. Reports showed the classifier diagnosing cytomegalovirus status with high specificity and sensitivity. Some TCR beta chains (around 180 of them) were listed as cytomegalovirus-associated.

As for this clone: Its antigen is unidentified.

The chain is built from TRBV4-2 and TRBJ2-2, with D perhaps matching TRBD1 (5 bases). Sequences were obtained from PBMCs. The receptor comes from a young man in good health and CMV-seronegative. The CDR3 DNA reads as TGTGCCAGCAGCCACCGTAACGACCAAGGGGTCGGGGAGCTGTTTTTT. This translates into CASSHRNDQGVGELFF.